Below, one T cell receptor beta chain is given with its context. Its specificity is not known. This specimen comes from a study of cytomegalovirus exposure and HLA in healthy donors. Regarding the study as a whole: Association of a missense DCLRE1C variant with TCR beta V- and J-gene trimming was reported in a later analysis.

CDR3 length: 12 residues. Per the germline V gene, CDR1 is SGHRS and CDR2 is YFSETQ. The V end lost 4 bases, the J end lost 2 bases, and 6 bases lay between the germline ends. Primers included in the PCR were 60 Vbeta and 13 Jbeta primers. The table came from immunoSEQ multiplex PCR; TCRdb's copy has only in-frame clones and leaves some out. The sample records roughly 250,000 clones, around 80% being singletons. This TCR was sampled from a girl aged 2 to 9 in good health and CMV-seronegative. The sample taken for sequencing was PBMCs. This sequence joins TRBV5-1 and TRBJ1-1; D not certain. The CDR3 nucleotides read TGCGCCAGCAGCCTCGTTAACACTGAAGCTTTCTTT. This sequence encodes CASSLVNTEAFF.